These T cell receptor beta chains were read from a single sample in a study of Graves' ophthalmopathy and Graves' hyperthyroidism. TCRdb fed the multiplex PCR reads into MiXCR, producing one record per CDR3 protein. This table has 300,000 to 400,000 distinct CDR3 sequences, roughly 15% appearing once. Sequencing was performed on peripheral blood. These receptor sequences come from an adult man with Graves' ophthalmopathy. Each CDR3 is given with its conserved first and last residue. D genes are given only for firm matches. Not all rows give a size; the values are once, few, many and, for expanded clones, a class.

>TRBD1|many|TRBJ1-6|TRBV5-1
TGCGCCAGCAGCTCCGGGACAGGGAATTCACCCCTCCACTTT
CASSSGTGNSPLHF
>.|.|TRBJ1-5|TRBV20-1
TGCAGTGCTTGGGGTACAGTTCGCAATCAGCCCCAGCATTTT
CSAWGTVRNQPQHF
>.|many|TRBJ1-2|TRBV6-5
TGTGCCAGCAGTTTGCAGGAGGACAGTATCGGTTATGGCTACACCTTC
CASSLQEDSIGYGYTF
>.|many|TRBJ2-2|TRBV10-3
TGTGCCATCAGTGGGACTCTCCCCGGGGAGCTGTTTTTT
CAISGTLPGELFF
>.|many|TRBJ2-5|TRBV10-3
TGTGCCATCAGTGAGGCCCTAGCAGACCAAGAGACCCAGTACTTC
CAISEALADQETQYF
>.|many|TRBJ2-7|TRBV29-1
TGCAGCGTTGCCGACTCCGGGACGGCCCCCTACGAGCAGTACTTC
CSVADSGTAPYEQYF
>.|.|TRBJ1-2|TRBV18
TGTGCCAGCTCACCACCCGCAGGGAAGGACTACTATGGCTACACCTTC
CASSPPAGKDYYGYTF
>.|many|TRBJ2-5|TRBV6-1
TGTGCCAGCAGTGAGATTGAAGAGACCCAGTACTTC
CASSEIEETQYF
>.|many|TRBJ2-2|TRBV29-1
TGCAGCGTTGAAACCGCAAGTAGAGGGGGCGGGGAGCTGTTTTTT
CSVETASRGGGELFF
>.|many|TRBJ1-5|TRBV4-1
TGCGCCAGCAGCCAGGTTACAGGGAGCAATCAGCCCCAGCATTTT
CASSQVTGSNQPQHF
>.|.|TRBJ2-7|TRBV11-2
TGTGCCAGCAGCTTAGCTTCTACAGGGCAGTACTTC
CASSLASTGQYF
>.|many|TRBJ1-1|TRBV20-1
TGCAGTGCTAGAGATTTCAGGACCAGGACTGAAGCTTTCTTT
CSARDFRTRTEAFF
>.|many|TRBJ2-7|TRBV3-1
TGTGCCAGCAGCCAAGGCAGTGCGAGCTCCTACGAGCAGTACTTC
CASSQGSASSYEQYF
>TRBD1|many|TRBJ2-7|TRBV14
TGTGCCAGCAGCCACAGACAGGGGGCGTCGGGTGAGCAGTACTTC
CASSHRQGASGEQYF
>.|many|TRBJ2-7|TRBV30
TGTGCCCTTAGGGGACACGAGCAGTACTTC
CALRGHEQYF
>.|few|TRBJ2-7|TRBV6-5
TGTGCCAGCAGTTCGGTGGGACGGGGAGGCGAGCAGTCCTTC
CASSSVGRGGEQSF
>TRBD1|many|TRBJ2-7|TRBV15
TGTGCCACCAGCAGAGATCTGAGGACAGGGGCCTACGAGCAGTACTTC
CATSRDLRTGAYEQYF
>TRBD1|many|TRBJ1-1|TRBV6-2/TRBV6-3
TGTGCCAGCGACAGGGGATCGTCAAACACTGAAGCTTTCTTT
CASDRGSSNTEAFF
>.|many|TRBJ1-2|TRBV2
TGTGCCAGCAGTCGACTTTACAGCGACTTTAACTATGGCTACACCTTC
CASSRLYSDFNYGYTF
>.|.|TRBJ1-2|TRBV29-1
TGCAGCGTTGAAGGGGTACAGCGCGGCTATGGCTACAGCTTC
CSVEGVQRGYGYSF